The T cell receptor (beta chain) described here comes from a study of T cells after yellow fever vaccination. This clonotype was detected a few times. Between the trimmed V and J ends, which lost 6 bases and 1 base, there was a span of 15 bases. The CDR3 is 16 residues long. In germline, CDR1 is MDHEN, CDR2 SYDVKM. TCRdb re-called the 5' RACE reads through MiXCR, storing one row per CDR3 protein. Among 100,000 to 150,000 distinct CDR3 sequences listed, 6% to 8% were seen once. The sample here was CD4+ T cells sorted from PBMCs, taken around 10 days after the first yellow fever vaccination. This receptor was taken from a man between 18 and 29 years old who received the YFV17D yellow fever vaccine. The V gene is TRBV28, the J gene TRBJ2-2, with D possibly TRBD1 on 5 matching bases. CDR3 coding DNA: TGTGCCAGCAGAAGCGACAGAACAGTGAACACCGGGGAGCTGTTTTTT. This codes for CASRSDRTVNTGELFF.